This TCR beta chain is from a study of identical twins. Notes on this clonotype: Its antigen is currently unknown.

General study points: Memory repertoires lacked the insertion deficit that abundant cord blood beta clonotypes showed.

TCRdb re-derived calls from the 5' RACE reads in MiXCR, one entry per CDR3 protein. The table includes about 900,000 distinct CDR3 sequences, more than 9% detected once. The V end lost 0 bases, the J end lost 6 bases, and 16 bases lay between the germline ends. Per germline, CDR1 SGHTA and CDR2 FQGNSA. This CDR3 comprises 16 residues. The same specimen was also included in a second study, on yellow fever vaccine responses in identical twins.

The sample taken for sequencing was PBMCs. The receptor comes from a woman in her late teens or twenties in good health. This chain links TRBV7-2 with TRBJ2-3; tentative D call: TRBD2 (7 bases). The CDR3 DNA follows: TGTGCCAGCAGCTTAGCGGGAAGGCGGGGGCCCGATACGCAGTATTTT. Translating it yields CASSLAGRRGPDTQYF.